The 5 T cell receptor beta chains below were found in one sample sequenced in a study of T cells after yellow fever vaccination. TCRdb re-derived calls from the 5' RACE reads in MiXCR, one entry per CDR3 protein. The table shows fewer than 100,000 distinct CDR3 sequences, with around 5.8% occurring only once. Sequencing used CD8+ T cells sorted from PBMCs, obtained 10 days after the yellow fever booster vaccination. The receptors stem from a man between 18 and 35 years old who received the YFV17D yellow fever vaccine.

This clonotype was seen a handful of times. The chain combines TRBV5-1 with TRBJ2-3; 13 nucleotides line up with TRBD2. The germline V gene encodes CDR1 SGHRS and CDR2 YFSETQ. The CDR3 extends over 18 amino acids. J lost 0 bases, V lost 3 bases, and 7 bases had no gene match. Written as DNA, the CDR3 is TGCGCCAGCAGCTGGGGACTAGCGGGGAGTTCTAGCACAGATACGCAGTATTTT. Translated, it gives CASSWGLAGSSSTDTQYF.

The chain employs TRBV20-1 and TRBJ2-7; no definite D call. Germline-derived CDR1 and CDR2 are DFQATT and SNEGSKA (reference sequence). The CDR3 is 13 residues long. Trimming removed 1 base from V and 0 bases from J, with 7 bases in between. CDR3 nucleotides: TGCAGTGCTAGAGTTAAGAGCTCCTACGAGCAGTACGTC. This gives the protein CSARVKSSYEQYV.

Only a few counts were recorded for this clonotype. The chain employs TRBV12-3 or TRBV12-4 and TRBJ2-1, with 15 nucleotides matching TRBD2. V dropped 2 bases and J dropped 8; count of bases not matched to a gene: 19. The CDR3 covers 21 residues. The DNA of the CDR3 is TGTGCCAGCAGTTTAATTCGGGCGAGGACTAGCGGGGGGGCCTTTAACGATGAGCAGTTCTTC. The encoded protein is CASSLIRARTSGGAFNDEQFF.

This clonotype occurred many times. The rearrangement uses TRBV5-8 and TRBJ1-1; tentative D call: TRBD1 (6 bases). The CDR3 length is 15 residues. Trimming removed 5 bases at V and 3 bases at J, with 17 bases between. Germline CDR1 reads SGHTS; CDR2 reads YDEGEE. The CDR3 sequence: CASSEPGTRDTEAFF. CDR3 DNA sequence: TGTGCCAGCAGTGAACCCGGGACAAGGGACACTGAAGCTTTCTTT.

This clonotype was seen a handful of times. The rearrangement links TRBV15 to TRBJ2-3, with 9 bases matching TRBD2. J gave up 5 bases and V 2 bases, and 11 bases lay outside the gene matches. The CDR3 loop spans 17 amino acids. CDR1 is LNHNV, CDR2 YYDKDF, per germline (reference sequence). DNA of the CDR3: TGTGCCACCAGCAGACGTCTGCGGGGGGGCAAGAAAGATACGCAGTATTTT. Encoded protein: CATSRRLRGGKKDTQYF.